These T cell receptor beta chains were read from a single sample in a study of shared clonotypes between healthy human individuals. Only in-frame clones appear in the TCRdb table, and some are missing; sequencing was by immunoSEQ multiplex PCR. The sample records about 470,000 clones, roughly 77% being singletons. Sequencing input: PBMCs. The receptors stem from a woman aged 40-49 years in good health. Some clones in this sample may be carry-over from other donors' samples. Each CDR3 is given with its conserved first and last residue. D genes are given only for firm matches. Size tells how often a clone was seen (once, few, many) or the class of an expanded clone, and some rows leave it out.

size	D	V	J	length	DNA	CDR3
NA	NA	TRBV11-2	TRBJ2-1	15	TGTGCCAGCAGCTCCCCGCCGGGAACATACAATGAGCAGTTCTTC	CASSSPPGTYNEQFF
many	NA	TRBV6-1	TRBJ2-7	13	TGTGCCAGCAGAAGCCTTGGAGACTACGAGCAGTACTTC	CASRSLGDYEQYF
NA	TRBD1	TRBV7-9	TRBJ2-1	14	TGTGCCAGCAGCTTAGGGGACAGCCGAGATGAGCAGTTCTTC	CASSLGDSRDEQFF
NA	NA	TRBV7-6	TRBJ1-1	15	TGTGCCAGCAGCCAGTGGACAGCCAGAAACACTGAAGCCTTCTTT	CASSQWTARNTEAFF
NA	TRBD1	TRBV7-6	TRBJ1-1	15	TGTGCCAGCAGCTCCCTCAGGGGGCTTGGGACTGAAGCTTTCTTT	CASSSLRGLGTEAFF
NA	NA	TRBV29-1	TRBJ1-2	15	TGCAGCGTTGAAGTTGAGCGTAGGGGAAACTATGGCTACACCTTC	CSVEVERRGNYGYTF
NA	TRBD2	TRBV27	TRBJ2-3	16	TGTGCCAGCAGTTCGCCCCGGACTAGCGGGGCAGATACGCAGTATTTT	CASSSPRTSGADTQYF
NA	NA	TRBV9	TRBJ2-1	15	TGTGCCAGCAGCGTAGGCAGACAGACCTACAATGAGCAGTTCTTC	CASSVGRQTYNEQFF
NA	NA	TRBV7-3	TRBJ2-2	12	TGTGCCAGCAGCTTAAGGCCCGGGGAGCTGTTTTTT	CASSLRPGELFF
NA	NA	TRBV4-1	TRBJ2-1	15	TGCGCCAGCAGCCCCCTTGGGCTAGCCCACAATGAGCAGTTCTTC	CASSPLGLAHNEQFF
NA	NA	TRBV6-5	TRBJ2-7	13	TGTGCCAGCGGAAGGACAAAACACTACGAGCAGTACTTC	CASGRTKHYEQYF
NA	TRBD1	TRBV28	TRBJ1-2	13	TGTGCCAGCAGTCCCTACAGGGGGCAGGGCTACACCTTC	CASSPYRGQGYTF
NA	NA	TRBV2	TRBJ1-2	13	TGTGCCAGCAGGGCGGACAGAACTGACGGCTACACCTTC	CASRADRTDGYTF
NA	NA	TRBV7-9	TRBJ2-1	17	TGTGCCAGCAGCTTAAATGTGGACACCCTTATGGATTATGAGCAGTTCTTC	CASSLNVDTLMDYEQFF
NA	NA	TRBV4-2	TRBJ1-1	16	TGTGCCAGCAGCCAAGATGGGGTGAGGATAAACACTGAAGCTTTCTTT	CASSQDGVRINTEAFF
NA	NA	TRBV6-1	TRBJ2-6	16	TGTGCCAGCAGTGAATGGGGCAGGGCTGGGGCCAACGTCCTGACTTTC	CASSEWGRAGANVLTF
NA	TRBD1	TRBV5-6	TRBJ2-2	16	TGTGCCAGCAGCGACACCGGGACAGGGGGAACCGGGGAGCTGTTTTTT	CASSDTGTGGTGELFF
NA	NA	TRBV6-6	TRBJ1-4	15	TGTGCCAGCAGCCTACGGTACGGCACTAATGAAAAACTGTTTTTT	CASSLRYGTNEKLFF
NA	TRBD1	TRBV5-1	TRBJ1-2	15	TGCGCCAGCAGCTGGGGGACAGGCGTTAACTATGGCTACACCTTC	CASSWGTGVNYGYTF
NA	NA	TRBV7-2	TRBJ2-7	13	TGTGCCAGCAGCTTCTACAGGGCGAGGGAGCAGTACTTC	CASSFYRAREQYF
NA	NA	TRBV28	TRBJ1-2	14	TGTGCCAGCAGTTCCGCGCCCGTCAGTTGGGGCTACACCTTC	CASSSAPVSWGYTF
NA	NA	TRBV4-2	TRBJ2-3	15	TGTGCCAGCAGCCAAGACGCAAGAAGCACAGATACGCAGTATTTT	CASSQDARSTDTQYF
many	TRBD2	TRBV9	TRBJ2-1	16	TGTGCCAGCAGCGTAGTTGGGACTAGCGATTACAATGAGCAGTTCTTC	CASSVVGTSDYNEQFF
NA	NA	TRBV9	TRBJ1-1	13	TGTGCCAGCAGCACGGGAGGGGGGACTGAAGCTTTCTTT	CASSTGGGTEAFF
few	TRBD1	TRBV4-2	TRBJ1-3	17	TGTGCCAGCAGCCAACCAGGGGGAGACACCTCTGGAAACACCATATATTTT	CASSQPGGDTSGNTIYF
NA	TRBD1	TRBV7-8	TRBJ2-5	16	TGTGCCAGCAGCTCAAGAGGACAGGGGACACAAGAGACCCAGTACTTC	CASSSRGQGTQETQYF
once	NA	TRBV11-2	TRBJ2-5	13	TGTGCCAGCAGCTTCGGGCCGCGGGAGACCCAGTACTTC	CASSFGPRETQYF
NA	TRBD2	TRBV18	TRBJ2-7	14	TGTGCCAGCTCACCCCCGGGACTAGCGGGAGTAGTGTACTTC	CASSPPGLAGVVYF
NA	NA	TRBV30	TRBJ1-2	13	TGTGCCTCTCAGGGGTTGTCTAACTATGGCTACACCTTC	CASQGLSNYGYTF
NA	TRBD1	TRBV19	TRBJ2-7	13	TGTGCCAGTGGGGGACAGGGCCCCCTCGAGCAGTACTTC	CASGGQGPLEQYF
NA	NA	TRBV9	TRBJ2-2	17	TGTGCCAGCAGCGTAAGGGCGGTCCCGAGGGACACCGGGGAGCTGTTTTTT	CASSVRAVPRDTGELFF
few	NA	TRBV2	TRBJ1-5	14	TGTGCCAGCAGTGAACAGGTCCTCAATCAGCCCCAGCATTTT	CASSEQVLNQPQHF